Given below is one TCR beta chain in context. Its specificity is not known. Samples were assayed with immunoSEQ v3.0 at survey level. The data were produced by immunoSEQ multiplex PCR, yet TCRdb's version contains in-frame clones alone and is incomplete. This table holds about 35,000 clones, 90% to 95% found once. The sample is drawn from a study of long-term antiretroviral therapy in people with HIV. Germline CDR1 reads ENHRY; CDR2 reads SYGVKD. The CDR3 has 15 amino acids. The J segment lost 1 base and the V segment lost 3 bases, leaving 3 bases of the junction unmatched. General study results and limits: Dominating the repertoire at all time points were the clones that expanded before ART.

The V gene is TRBV10-3, the J gene TRBJ2-5; 9 nucleotides align to TRBD2. The source material was unsorted PBMCs, sampled 4.1 years after starting antiretroviral therapy. The TCR was taken from a woman in her forties or fifties with HIV. Here the CDR3 DNA reads TGTGCCATCAGTGACCTAGCGGGGAGCCAAGAGACCCAGTACTTC. Its protein is CAISDLAGSQETQYF.